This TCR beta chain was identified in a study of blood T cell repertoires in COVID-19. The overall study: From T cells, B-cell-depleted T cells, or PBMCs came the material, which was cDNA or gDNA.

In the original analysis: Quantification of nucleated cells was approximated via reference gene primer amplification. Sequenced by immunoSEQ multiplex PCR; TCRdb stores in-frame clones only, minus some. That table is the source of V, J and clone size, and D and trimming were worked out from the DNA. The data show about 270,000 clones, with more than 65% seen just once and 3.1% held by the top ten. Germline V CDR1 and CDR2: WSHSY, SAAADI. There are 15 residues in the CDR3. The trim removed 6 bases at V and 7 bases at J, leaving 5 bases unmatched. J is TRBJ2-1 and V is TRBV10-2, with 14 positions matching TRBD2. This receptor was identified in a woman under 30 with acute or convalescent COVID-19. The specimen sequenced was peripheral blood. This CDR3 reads CASSNGLAGGNEQFF. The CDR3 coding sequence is TGCGCCAGCAGCAACGGACTAGCGGGAGGAAATGAGCAGTTCTTC.